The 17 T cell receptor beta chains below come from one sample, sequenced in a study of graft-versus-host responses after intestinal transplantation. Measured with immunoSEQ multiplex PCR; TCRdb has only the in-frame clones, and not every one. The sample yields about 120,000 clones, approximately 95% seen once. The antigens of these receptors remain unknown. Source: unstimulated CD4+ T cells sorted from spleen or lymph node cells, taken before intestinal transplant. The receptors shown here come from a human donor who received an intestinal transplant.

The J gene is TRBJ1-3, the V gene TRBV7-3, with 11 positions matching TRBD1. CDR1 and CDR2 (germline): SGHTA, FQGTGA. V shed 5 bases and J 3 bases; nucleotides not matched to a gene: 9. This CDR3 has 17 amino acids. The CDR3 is CASSPGQGAQNGNTIYF. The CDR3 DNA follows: TGTGCCAGCAGCCCAGGACAGGGGGCGCAGAATGGAAACACCATATATTTT.

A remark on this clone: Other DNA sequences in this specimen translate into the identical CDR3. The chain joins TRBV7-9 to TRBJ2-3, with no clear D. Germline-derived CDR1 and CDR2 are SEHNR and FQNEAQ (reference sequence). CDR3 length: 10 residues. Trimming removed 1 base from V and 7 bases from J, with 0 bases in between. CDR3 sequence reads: CASSLDTQYF. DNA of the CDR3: TGTGCCAGCAGCTTAGATACGCAGTATTTT.

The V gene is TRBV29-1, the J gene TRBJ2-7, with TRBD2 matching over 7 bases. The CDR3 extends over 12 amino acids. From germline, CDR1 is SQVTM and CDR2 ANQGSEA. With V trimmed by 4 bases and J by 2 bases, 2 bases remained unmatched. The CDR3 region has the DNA TGCAGCGTTGTCCTAGCGGCCTACGAGCAGTACTTC. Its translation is CSVVLAAYEQYF.

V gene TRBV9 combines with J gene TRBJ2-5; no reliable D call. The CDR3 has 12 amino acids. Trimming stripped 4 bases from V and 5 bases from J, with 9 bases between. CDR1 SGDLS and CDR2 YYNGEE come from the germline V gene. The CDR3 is CASSSPSETQYF. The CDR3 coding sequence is TGTGCCAGCAGCTCCCCTTCGGAGACCCAGTACTTC.

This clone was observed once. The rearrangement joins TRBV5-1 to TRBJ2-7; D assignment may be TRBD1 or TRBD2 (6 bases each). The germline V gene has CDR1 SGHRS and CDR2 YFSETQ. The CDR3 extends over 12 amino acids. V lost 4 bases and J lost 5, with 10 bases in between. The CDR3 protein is CASSRRGDEQYF. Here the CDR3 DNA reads TGCGCCAGCAGCCGGAGGGGGGACGAGCAGTACTTC.

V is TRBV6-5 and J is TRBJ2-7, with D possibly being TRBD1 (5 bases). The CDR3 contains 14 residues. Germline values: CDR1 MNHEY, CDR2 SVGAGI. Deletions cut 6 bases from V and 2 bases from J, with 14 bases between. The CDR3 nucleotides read TGTGCCAGCAGCAACCGACAGTTCACCTACGAGCAGTACTTC. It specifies CASSNRQFTYEQYF.

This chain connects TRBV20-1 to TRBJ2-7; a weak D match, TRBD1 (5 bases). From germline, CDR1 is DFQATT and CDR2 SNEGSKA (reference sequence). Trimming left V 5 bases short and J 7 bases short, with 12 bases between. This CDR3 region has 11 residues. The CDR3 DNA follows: TGCAGTGCTCAGGGCCAGATGGAGCAGTACTTC. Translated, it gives CSAQGQMEQYF.

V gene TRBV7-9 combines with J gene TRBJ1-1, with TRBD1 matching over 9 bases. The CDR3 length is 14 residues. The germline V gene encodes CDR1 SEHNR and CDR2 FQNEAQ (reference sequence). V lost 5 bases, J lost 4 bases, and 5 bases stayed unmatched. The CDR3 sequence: CASSRDREGTEAFF. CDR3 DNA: TGTGCCAGCAGCCGGGACAGGGAGGGCACTGAAGCTTTCTTT.

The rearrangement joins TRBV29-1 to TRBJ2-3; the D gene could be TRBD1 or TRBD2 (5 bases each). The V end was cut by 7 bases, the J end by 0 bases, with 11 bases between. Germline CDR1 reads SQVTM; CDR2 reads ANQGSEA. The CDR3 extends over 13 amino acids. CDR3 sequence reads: CSARGRSTDTQYF. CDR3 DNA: TGCAGCGCCCGGGGCAGGAGCACAGATACGCAGTATTTT.

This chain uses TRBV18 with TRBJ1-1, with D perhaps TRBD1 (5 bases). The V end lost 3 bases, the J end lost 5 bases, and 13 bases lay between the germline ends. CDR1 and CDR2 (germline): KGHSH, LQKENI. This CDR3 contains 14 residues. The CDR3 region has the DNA TGTGCCAGCTCACCCGATATAAGGGGAACTGAAGCTTTCTTT. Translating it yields CASSPDIRGTEAFF.

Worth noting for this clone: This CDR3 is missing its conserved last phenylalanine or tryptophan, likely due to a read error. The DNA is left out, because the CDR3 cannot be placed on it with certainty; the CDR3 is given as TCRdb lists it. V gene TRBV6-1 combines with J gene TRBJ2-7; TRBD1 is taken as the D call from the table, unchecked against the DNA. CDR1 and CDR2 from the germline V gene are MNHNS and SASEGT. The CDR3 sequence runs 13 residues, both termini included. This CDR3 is CASSPSEKGQGII.

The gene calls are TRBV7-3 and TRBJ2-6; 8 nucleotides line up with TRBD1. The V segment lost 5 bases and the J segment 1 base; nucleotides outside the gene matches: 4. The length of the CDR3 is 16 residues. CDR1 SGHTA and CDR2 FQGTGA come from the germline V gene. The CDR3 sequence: CASSPWTGSGANVLTF. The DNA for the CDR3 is TGTGCCAGCAGCCCGTGGACAGGGTCTGGGGCCAACGTCCTGACTTTC.

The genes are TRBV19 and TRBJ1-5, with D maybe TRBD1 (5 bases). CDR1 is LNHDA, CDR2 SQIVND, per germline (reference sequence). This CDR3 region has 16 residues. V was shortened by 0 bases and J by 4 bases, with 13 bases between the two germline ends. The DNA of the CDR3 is TGTGCCAGTAGTATAGAAAAGTGGGGCAGAAATCAGCCCCAGCATTTT. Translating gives CASSIEKWGRNQPQHF.

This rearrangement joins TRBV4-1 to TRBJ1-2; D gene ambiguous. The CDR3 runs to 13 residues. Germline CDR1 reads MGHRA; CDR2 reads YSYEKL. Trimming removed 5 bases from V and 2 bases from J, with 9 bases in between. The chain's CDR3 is CASSVDRNYGYTF. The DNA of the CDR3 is TGCGCCAGCAGCGTAGACCGCAACTATGGCTACACCTTC.

The chain's CDR3 is CASIGQGAIYEQYF. In DNA, the CDR3 is TGTGCCAGCATTGGACAGGGGGCGATTTACGAGCAGTACTTC. This chain links TRBV28 with TRBJ2-7; 11 bases agree with TRBD1. Per the germline V gene, CDR1 is MDHEN and CDR2 is SYDVKM. Trimming cost V 7 bases and J 4 bases; bases outside gene matches: 6. The length of the CDR3 is 14 residues.

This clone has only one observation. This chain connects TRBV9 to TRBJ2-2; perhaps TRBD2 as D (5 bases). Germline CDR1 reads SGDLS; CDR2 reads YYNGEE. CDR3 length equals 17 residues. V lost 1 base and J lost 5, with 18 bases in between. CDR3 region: CASSVNLGGRWTGELFF. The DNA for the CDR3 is TGTGCCAGCAGCGTAAACCTTGGTGGGAGATGGACCGGGGAGCTGTTTTTT.

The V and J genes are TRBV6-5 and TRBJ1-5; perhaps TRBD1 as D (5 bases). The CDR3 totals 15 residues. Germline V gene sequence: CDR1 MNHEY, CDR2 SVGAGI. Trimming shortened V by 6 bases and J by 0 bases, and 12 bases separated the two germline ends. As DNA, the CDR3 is TGTGCCAGCAGGGCGGGACCTAATAGCAATCAGCCCCAGCATTTT. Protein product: CASRAGPNSNQPQHF.